The rows below give T cell receptor beta chains drawn from one sample of a study of post-analysis software for immune sequencing data. From the PCR reads, TCRdb called clonotypes with MiXCR, one entry per CDR3 protein. The sample contains roughly 180,000 distinct CDR3 sequences, about 32% of which appear only once. Sequenced: blood. The receptors shown here come from a girl between 5 and 17 years old with multiple sclerosis. Each CDR3 is given with its conserved first and last residue. A D gene is named only where the DNA matches it firmly. Not every row has a clone size; where given, it reads once, few, many or a size class.

J,D,V,size,CDR3,DNA
TRBJ1-3,NA,TRBV10-1,NA,CASSDPGNENTIYF,TGCGCCAGCAGTGACCCCGGGAATGAAAACACCATATATTTT
TRBJ1-3,NA,TRBV7-6,NA,CASSLPPGSGNTIYF,TGTGCCAGCAGCTTGCCCCCTGGCTCTGGAAACACCATATATTTT
TRBJ2-1,TRBD2,TRBV20-1,many,CSAATSGRADNEQFF,TGCAGTGCGGCGACTAGCGGGAGGGCCGACAATGAGCAGTTCTTC
TRBJ2-7,NA,TRBV9,many,CASSMTIRDNEQYF,TGTGCCAGCAGCATGACAATCCGGGACAATGAGCAGTACTTC
TRBJ2-3,TRBD2,TRBV11-3,few,CASSPQRVGRGATDTQYF,TGTGCCAGCAGCCCGCAGCGGGTCGGGAGGGGAGCCACAGATACGCAGTATTTT
TRBJ2-5,NA,TRBV7-2,many,CASSLEAPGTQYF,TGTGCCAGCAGCTTAGAGGCTCCCGGGACCCAGTACTTC
TRBJ2-7,TRBD2,TRBV12-3/TRBV12-4,many,CASGRSGSSYEQYF,TGTGCCAGCGGTAGGAGCGGGAGCTCCTACGAGCAGTACTTC
TRBJ2-2,NA,TRBV5-5,NA,CASSLGRVGGELFF,TGTGCCAGCAGCTTGGGCAGGGTCGGCGGGGAGCTGTTTTTT
TRBJ2-1,TRBD2,TRBV7-9,NA,CASSFASGRGYEQFF,TGTGCCAGCAGCTTCGCTAGCGGGAGAGGCTATGAGCAGTTCTTC
TRBJ2-5,NA,TRBV11-2,NA,CANSPIYELSEQYF,TGTGCCAACAGTCCCATTTATGAGCTGTCTGAGCAGTACTTC
TRBJ2-7,NA,TRBV3-1,few,CASSQETGLPLTEQYF,TGTGCCAGCAGCCAAGAGACAGGACTACCCCTAACCGAGCAGTACTTC
TRBJ2-3,NA,TRBV2,many,CASFMQTTDTQYF,TGTGCCAGCTTTATGCAGACAACAGATACGCAGTATTTT
TRBJ2-2,TRBD1,TRBV9,NA,CASSPRTGLVGELFF,TGTGCCAGCAGCCCTCGGACAGGGTTGGTCGGGGAGCTGTTTTTT
TRBJ2-2,TRBD2,TRBV20-1,NA,CSALAGDRTITGELFF,TGCAGTGCCTTAGCGGGAGATCGAACCATTACCGGGGAGCTGTTTTTT
TRBJ1-6,NA,TRBV20-1,many,CSASQGYGVSPLHF,TGCAGTGCTTCCCAGGGGTACGGTGTTTCACCCCTCCACTTT
TRBJ1-4,TRBD1,TRBV18,NA,CASSQQGLNEKLFF,TGTGCCAGCTCACAACAGGGGTTAAATGAAAAACTGTTTTTT
TRBJ2-3,TRBD2,TRBV28,NA,CASSFQSSGSMNTQYF,TGTGCCAGCAGTTTCCAGTCTAGCGGGAGTATGAATACGCAGTATTTT
TRBJ1-2,TRBD1,TRBV4-1,many,CASSLGVRDRDYGYTF,TGCGCCAGCAGCCTGGGGGTCCGGGACAGAGACTATGGCTACACCTTC
TRBJ2-3,TRBD2,TRBV7-2,few,CASSLKLAGAADTQYF,TGTGCCAGCAGCTTGAAACTAGCGGGAGCGGCAGATACGCAGTATTTT
TRBJ1-2,TRBD1,TRBV5-6,many,CASSPGQVLYGYTF,TGTGCCAGCAGCCCGGGACAGGTGTTATATGGCTACACCTTC
TRBJ2-7,TRBD2,TRBV12-3/TRBV12-4,many,CASSLAGGVEQYF,TGTGCCAGCAGTTTAGCGGGAGGGGTCGAGCAGTACTTC
TRBJ2-3,NA,TRBV6-2/TRBV6-3,few,CASSYSMVDTPKVGTDTQYF,TGTGCCAGCAGTTACTCGATGGTGGACACCCCTAAAGTTGGGACAGATACGCAGTATTTT
TRBJ1-4,NA,TRBV5-1,NA,CASSSTGAPNEKLFF,TGCGCCAGCAGCTCGACCGGGGCCCCTAATGAAAAACTGTTTTTT
TRBJ2-7,NA,TRBV5-6,many,CASSQDWERYEQYF,TGTGCCAGCAGCCAGGACTGGGAAAGGTACGAGCAGTACTTC
TRBJ2-7,NA,TRBV27,many,CASSPEGVGYEQYF,TGTGCCAGCAGTCCGGAGGGGGTTGGTTACGAGCAGTACTTC
TRBJ2-1,TRBD2,TRBV7-8,NA,CASSLGAGGSCNEQFF,TGTGCCAGCAGCTTAGGAGCGGGAGGGAGCTGCAATGAGCAGTTCTTC
TRBJ2-3,TRBD2,TRBV20-1,few,CSAYELAGDYRTDTQYF,TGCAGTGCTTATGAACTAGCGGGAGACTACCGCACAGATACGCAGTATTTT
TRBJ2-6,NA,TRBV5-1,few,CASSISRSSYSGANVLTF,TGCGCCAGCAGCATATCTAGATCCTCCTACTCTGGGGCCAACGTCCTGACTTTC
TRBJ2-5,TRBD2,TRBV4-2,NA,CASSQEASGGQETQYF,TGTGCCAGCAGCCAAGAGGCTAGCGGGGGGCAAGAGACCCAGTACTTC
TRBJ2-1,NA,TRBV6-4,many,CASSDRGFGEQFF,TGTGCCAGCAGTGACAGGGGGTTCGGTGAGCAGTTCTTC
TRBJ2-1,NA,TRBV5-1,many,CASSLQNEQFF,TGCGCCAGCAGCTTGCAAAATGAGCAGTTCTTC
TRBJ2-2,NA,TRBV2,NA,CASSEQESGELFF,TGTGCCAGCAGTGAACAAGAATCGGGGGAGCTGTTTTTT
TRBJ2-5,TRBD2,TRBV12-3/TRBV12-4,NA,CASSEVGREQYF,TGTGCCAGCAGTGAAGTTGGGAGGGAGCAGTACTTC
TRBJ1-1,NA,TRBV28,few,CASSIFTEAFF,TGTGCCAGCAGTATTTTCACTGAAGCTTTCTTT
TRBJ2-7,NA,TRBV12-3/TRBV12-4,NA,CASSLRWLRRTTYNEQYF,TGTGCCAGCAGTTTACGGTGGTTGCGGAGGACCACCTACAATGAGCAGTACTTC
TRBJ1-1,TRBD1,TRBV4-1,few,CASSQAVGGGNTEAFF,TGCGCCAGCAGCCAGGCGGTGGGAGGGGGCAACACTGAAGCTTTCTTT
TRBJ2-7,NA,TRBV11-2,NA,CAGSGISFPSYEQYF,TGTGCCGGCAGCGGAATAAGCTTCCCCTCCTACGAGCAGTACTTC
TRBJ2-7,TRBD1,TRBV7-8,many,CASSFGQGNHEQYF,TGTGCCAGCAGCTTCGGACAGGGTAACCACGAGCAGTACTTC
TRBJ2-1,TRBD2,TRBV5-1,many,CASSSGLAGYNEQFF,TGCGCCAGCAGCTCCGGACTAGCGGGATACAATGAGCAGTTCTTC
TRBJ1-2,NA,TRBV19,NA,CASLKDRPSGGYTF,TGTGCCAGCCTAAAAGACAGACCTTCGGGCGGCTACACCTTC
TRBJ2-7,NA,TRBV2,many,CASSGSYEQYF,TGTGCCAGCAGTGGTTCCTACGAGCAGTACTTC